This T cell receptor (beta chain) was sequenced during a study of cytomegalovirus exposure and HLA in healthy donors (TCRdb year 2017). With regard to the full study: In an earlier analysis of approximately 640 of the donors, 250 to 300 Gb of sequence data and roughly 100 million unique TCR beta sequences from roughly 200 million T cells were reported. An early release that covered fewer than 800 HLA-typed donors contained about 300 gigabases of sequencing data and around 85 million unique TCR sequences. Of the roughly 400 genotyped donors, roughly 85% fell in the genetic ancestry cluster associated with self-reported Caucasian donors. The study was designed to test whether signatures of past pathogen exposure could be identified by cataloging public T cell receptors. The T cell repertoires of several hundred subjects were profiled by immunosequencing and related to cytomegalovirus serostatus. Besides the first cohort of more than 650 subjects, a separate validation cohort made up of roughly 120 different subjects was used. To predict cytomegalovirus infection status, the study combined high-throughput TCR immunosequencing, statistical association of individual TCRs with disease status, and machine learning. A later analysis re-analyzed previously published TCR beta repertoires from approximately 700 donors and added high-resolution HLA genotyping to study TCR occurrence patterns. Rather than drawing on any new phenotypic data, the later analysis identified candidate immune exposures from TCR beta sequences and the way those sequences occurred across donors. To decide whether each TCR beta V gene segment behaved as functional or pseudogenic, an earlier analysis of approximately 600 of the donors relied on high-throughput TCR beta sequencing. Alongside the repertoire data, information on donor age, sex, ethnicity and CMV serostatus was compiled. A later genetic analysis took genome-wide SNP genotypes for about 60% of the roughly 670 donors and used that subset as a discovery cohort. All discovery cohort repertoires had been generated on a single sequencing platform. HLA typing included class I and class II loci at four-digit resolution. Typing coverage differed by locus: A, B, C, DRB1 and DQB1 were typed in roughly 629-630 donors, DQA1 in 522, DPA1 in 600 to 610, and DPB1 in approximately 450. Four or five DR-DQ haplotypes were treated as single units for association and clustering because of strong linkage in the cohort. Across approximately 400 genotyped donors of the cohort, an average of approximately 240,000 unique TCR beta nucleotide sequences per donor were sequenced, and roughly 20% of those sequences were non-productive.

The cohort comprised some 700 healthy bone marrow donors. All cohort members were sampled while nominally healthy, although unrecorded immune exposures were likely present. CMV serostatus was positive for about 300 and negative for about half of the roughly 700 cohort members, and was not recorded for this donor. A peripheral blood sample was provided by each donor, and peripheral blood mononuclear cells were used for TCR beta sequencing. The Qiagen DNeasy Blood Extraction Kit was used to extract genomic DNA from the blood cell samples. This clone turned up a few times. Its target antigen remains unknown. Nothing much larger sits one base from this clone, and base qualities are not available. Library preparation was by the immunoSEQ multiplex PCR assay. For the multiplex PCR, a mixture combining 60 forward primers for TCR Vbeta segments and 13 reverse primers for TCR Jbeta segments was used. The CDR3 region of rearranged TCR beta genes was amplified from genomic DNA with a multiplex PCR assay. The Illumina HiSeq System was used to sequence the amplified TCR beta libraries as 87-base-pair reads. As for the original processing: A later analysis counted tens of millions of unique TCR beta chains across the 550 to 700 repertoires, and 9.5 million to 11 million of these chains were shared by at least two donors. Raw reads were error-corrected and collapsed into unique sequences with a nearest-neighbor algorithm that merged closely related sequences to remove PCR and sequencing errors. Alignment of CDR3 sequences to IMGT reference sequences was used to assign V, D and J gene segments. Each retained sequence needed at least a six-nucleotide match to both a V gene segment and a J gene segment. Rearrangements were classified as productive when the CDR3 lacked stop codons and remained in frame with V and J, and all other rearrangements were classified as non-productive. CDR3 was defined by IMGT convention, running from the second conserved V-encoded cysteine to the conserved J-encoded phenylalanine. The earlier analysis of 550 to 650 of the donors excluded any sequence lacking an unambiguous match to a single V gene segment. An earlier analysis of a few hundred of the donors classified V segments as functional when productive rearrangements were above 56.7% and as segregating when the standard deviation between donors was above 5%. A statistical classification framework was developed to diagnose cytomegalovirus status using the catalog of TCR beta chain sequences. V and J gene assignment, in a later analysis, came from comparing TCR nucleotide sequences with IMGT/GENE-DB human TR gene sequences. A later analysis assigned CDR3 sequences and most-parsimonious VDJ recombination scenarios with the TCRdist pipeline. In a later analysis, every TCR beta chain was defined by the combination of its CDR3 amino acid sequence and its V-gene family, and reads without a unique V-gene family were dropped. In a later analysis, 450 to 600 highly shared, low-generation-probability nucleotide sequences were removed to address suspected cross-contamination and a sequencing artifact. A later analysis calculated a clonal expansion index for each public chain from normalized within-repertoire ranks of inferred template counts. In a later analysis, generation probabilities were computed with a VDJ recombination model fitted to out-of-frame rearrangements, and the resulting probabilities were checked against IGoR. In a later analysis, TCR-TCR, TCR-HLA and TCR-CMV co-occurrence was scored with hypergeometric tests, and a repertoire-size bias correction was applied to TCR pairs. To estimate false discovery rates, a later analysis permuted the HLA or CMV assignments 20 times. In a later analysis, co-occurring TCRs were grouped using DBSCAN, with TCRdist sequence similarity added in when clustering inside HLA-allele-positive subsets. For co-occurrence clustering, repertoires with fewer than 30,000 or more than 120,000 public chains were excluded, along with a handful of repertoires with anomalous nucleotide sharing. Imported from immuneACCESS, the table was reduced by TCRdb to in-frame sequences with V and J called. These copies leave out some clones; in studies compared against another copy, an unresolved V gene accounts for under half, and the cause of the remainder is not known. V, J and clone size derive from that table, while D and trimming were established from the DNA sequence. Present in this sample are more than 110,000 clones, 70% to 75% of which were seen just once. The ten largest clones take up approximately 14% of the sample.

What the authors observed across the whole study: Some IMGT-functional V segments, including TRBV6-2 and TRBV6-3, could not be told apart with the 87-base-pair reads, so those segments were excluded. Roughly uniform sequencing depth across donors was assumed in presence/absence analyses, although this assumption may not hold. Over 15 rarely observed V segments, including chromosome 9 orphons, were excluded from the earlier analysis of several hundred of the donors because counts were too low. In both the original and validation cohorts, the classifier was reported to diagnose cytomegalovirus status with high specificity and sensitivity. Specific HLA alleles were associated with roughly 16,000 TCR beta sequences at a false discovery rate of 0.05 in a later analysis. An association between a missense DCLRE1C variant and V-gene and J-gene trimming of TCR beta chains was found in a later genetic analysis and replicated in an independent cohort. An earlier analysis of 450 to 750 of the donors showed that most TCR beta V segments appeared in productive rearrangements either about 87% or about 30% of the time, which broadly matched IMGT annotations. It was suggested by the authors that the approach could potentially be generalized to other disease states and immunological phenotypes. This cohort had only TCR beta chains sequenced, and the lack of alpha or paired-chain data limited which features could be detected. Correlated functional status among segregating V segments might reflect linkage disequilibrium, but an unknown experimental factor could not be ruled out. The only immune exposure information available for the cohort was CMV serostatus. When HLA alleles, especially DR and DQ, strongly co-occurred, attributing TCR associations to individual alleles was difficult. Because some donors lacked HLA typing at each locus, the association tests relied only on the typed subset. Most TCR sequences were seen in very few donors, while some public TCRs were found in many individuals. A few of the identified cytomegalovirus-associated TCR beta chains were confirmed in vitro to be specific for cytomegalovirus antigens. Compared with the 666-donor mean, donors in an Asian-associated ancestry cluster had fewer N-insertions in productive TCRs, according to a later genetic analysis. Most CMV-associated TCR beta chains appeared to be HLA-restricted in a later analysis, and the HLA associations seemed to be driven largely by CMV exposure. A total of around 150 TCR beta chains were listed by the study as associated with cytomegalovirus. A further reported finding was that TCR beta sequences accurately predicted the HLA-A and HLA-B alleles for most subjects in the first cohort. In a later analysis, HLA-associated TCR beta chains showed more clonal expansion and lower generation probabilities than non-associated chains that were equally common. A cluster of highly shared sequence variants was judged likely to represent a technical artifact of the sequencing pipeline. According to a later analysis, parvovirus B19, influenza, CMV and Epstein-Barr virus appeared linked to several top co-occurrence clusters. In a later analysis, TCR association rates were found to vary across HLA loci, with the most associated TCRs seen for DRB1 alleles and the fewest for HLA-C alleles.

V is cut back by 4 bases and J by 5 bases, with 2 bases in the junction unmatched. Counted from cysteine to phenylalanine, this CDR3 has 14 amino acids. Only CDR3 DNA is held: 42 bases, read in frame from base 1. The germline V gene gives CDR1 as SNHLY and CDR2 as FYNNEI. Input material: PBMCs. This sequence was found in a human donor in good health. In this chain, TRBV2 is recombined with TRBJ2-7, and TRBD2 aligns with 13 junction nucleotides. Read as DNA, the sequence is TGTGCCAGCAGTGGGACTAGCGGGAGCCACGAGCAGTACTTC. This is translated as CASSGTSGSHEQYF.